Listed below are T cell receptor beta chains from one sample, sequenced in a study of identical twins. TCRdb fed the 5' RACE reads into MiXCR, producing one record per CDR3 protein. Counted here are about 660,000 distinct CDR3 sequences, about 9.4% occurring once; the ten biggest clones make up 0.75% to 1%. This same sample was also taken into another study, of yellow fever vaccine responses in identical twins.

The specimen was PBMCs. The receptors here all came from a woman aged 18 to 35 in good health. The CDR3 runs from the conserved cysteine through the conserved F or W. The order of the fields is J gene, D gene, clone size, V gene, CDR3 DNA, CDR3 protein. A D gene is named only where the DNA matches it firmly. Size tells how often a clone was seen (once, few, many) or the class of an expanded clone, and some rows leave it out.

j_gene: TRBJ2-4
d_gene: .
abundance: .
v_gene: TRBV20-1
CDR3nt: TGCAGTGCTAGAACCCGGACTATAGACGTACTCTTC
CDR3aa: CSARTRTIDVLF

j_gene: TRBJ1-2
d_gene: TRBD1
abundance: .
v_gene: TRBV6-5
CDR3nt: TGTGCCAGCAGTTACGACAGGGCTGGTGGCTACACCTTC
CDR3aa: CASSYDRAGGYTF

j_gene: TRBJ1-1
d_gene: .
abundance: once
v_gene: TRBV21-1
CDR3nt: TGTGCCAGCAGCAAAGATGAAGCAGGGATGAACACTGAAGCTTTCTTT
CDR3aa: CASSKDEAGMNTEAFF

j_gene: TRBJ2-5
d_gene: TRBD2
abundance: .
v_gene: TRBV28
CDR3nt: TGTGCCAGCAGTTTTCTAGCGGGAGGCCATAGAAAAGAGACCCAGTACTTC
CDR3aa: CASSFLAGGHRKETQYF

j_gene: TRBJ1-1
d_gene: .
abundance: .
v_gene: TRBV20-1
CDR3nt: TGCAGTGCTAGTATACCAGGAGCTGCTCTGAACACTGAAGCTTTCTTT
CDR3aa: CSASIPGAALNTEAFF

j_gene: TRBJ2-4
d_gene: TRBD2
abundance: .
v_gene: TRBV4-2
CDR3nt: TGTGCCAGCAGCCAAGAGTCGGCTAGCGGGAATCTTATAGCCAAAAACATTCAGTACTTC
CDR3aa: CASSQESASGNLIAKNIQYF

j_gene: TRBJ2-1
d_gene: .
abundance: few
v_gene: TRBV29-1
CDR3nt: TGCAGCGTCACGGTGAACGGTTACAATGAGCAGTTCTTC
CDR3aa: CSVTVNGYNEQFF

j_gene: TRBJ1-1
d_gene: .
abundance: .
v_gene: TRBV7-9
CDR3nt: TGTGCCAGCAGCTTATCGGGGGGGACGGTGAACACTGAAGCTTTCTTT
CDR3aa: CASSLSGGTVNTEAFF

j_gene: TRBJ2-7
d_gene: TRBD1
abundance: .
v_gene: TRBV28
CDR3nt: TGTGCCAGCAGTTTGGTCGCACAGGGGGCCTACGAGCAGTACTTC
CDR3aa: CASSLVAQGAYEQYF

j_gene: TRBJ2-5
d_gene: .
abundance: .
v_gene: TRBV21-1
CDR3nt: TGTGCCAGCAGCAAACCTGAGGGGACCGAGACCCAGTACTTC
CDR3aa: CASSKPEGTETQYF

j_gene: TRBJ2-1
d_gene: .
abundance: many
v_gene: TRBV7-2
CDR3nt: TGTGCCAGCAGCTCAGGGGTTCGATACAATGAGCAGTTCTTC
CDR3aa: CASSSGVRYNEQFF

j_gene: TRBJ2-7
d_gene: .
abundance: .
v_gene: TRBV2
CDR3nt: TGTGCCAGCCAGGGGAGCTCCTACGAGCAGTACTTC
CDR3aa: CASQGSSYEQYF

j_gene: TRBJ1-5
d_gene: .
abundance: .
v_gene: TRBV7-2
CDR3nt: TGTGCCAGCAGCTTAGGAGCCCTACCAGGGCAGCCCCATCATTTT
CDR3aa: CASSLGALPGQPHHF

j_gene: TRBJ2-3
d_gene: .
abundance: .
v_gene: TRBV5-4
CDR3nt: TGTGCCAGCAGCTTCACGACGGGAGCAGATACGCAGTATTTT
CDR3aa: CASSFTTGADTQYF

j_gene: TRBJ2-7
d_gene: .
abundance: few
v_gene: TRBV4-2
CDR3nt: TGTGCCAGCAGCCAAGTAAAAACCTACGAGCAGTACTTC
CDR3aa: CASSQVKTYEQYF

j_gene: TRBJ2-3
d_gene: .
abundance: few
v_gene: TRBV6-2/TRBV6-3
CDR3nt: TGTGCCAGCAGTTGGGACGCAGCTAAGGGCACAGATACGCAGTATTTT
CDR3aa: CASSWDAAKGTDTQYF

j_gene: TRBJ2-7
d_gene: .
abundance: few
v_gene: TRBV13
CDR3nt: TGTGCCAGCAGCTTTAGAGGAAAGACCTACGAGCAGTACTTC
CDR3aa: CASSFRGKTYEQYF

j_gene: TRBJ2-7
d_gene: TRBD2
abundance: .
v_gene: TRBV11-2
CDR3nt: TGTGCCAGCAGCTTAGATCTAGCGGTAAGCTCCTACGAGCAGTACTTC
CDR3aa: CASSLDLAVSSYEQYF

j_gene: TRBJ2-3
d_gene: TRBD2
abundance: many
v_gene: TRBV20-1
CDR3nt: TGCAGTGCTAGAGGGACTAGCGGGTACACAGATACGCAGTATTTT
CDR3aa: CSARGTSGYTDTQYF

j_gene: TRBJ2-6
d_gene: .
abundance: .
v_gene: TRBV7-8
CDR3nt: TGTGCCAGCGTCCCCGGGACGCCTGGGGCCAACGTCCTGACTTTC
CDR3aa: CASVPGTPGANVLTF

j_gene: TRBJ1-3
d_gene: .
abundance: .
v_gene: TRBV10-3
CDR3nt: TGTGCCATCAGTTCCCGGGATCGAGAAAACACCATATATTTT
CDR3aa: CAISSRDRENTIYF

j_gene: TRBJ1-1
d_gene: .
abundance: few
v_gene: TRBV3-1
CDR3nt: TGTGCCAGCAGCCAGACAAGAAGAACCGGGACACTAAACACTGAAGCTTTCTTT
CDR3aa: CASSQTRRTGTLNTEAFF

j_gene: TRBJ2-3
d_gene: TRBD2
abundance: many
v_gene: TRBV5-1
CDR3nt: TGCGCCACCGCCTCTTCCGGGACTAGGTACGATACGCAGTATTTT
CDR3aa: CATASSGTRYDTQYF

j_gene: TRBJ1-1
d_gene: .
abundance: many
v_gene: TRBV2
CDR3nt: TGTGCCAGCACCGGGTCCAGAGTCAACACTGAAGCTTTCTTT
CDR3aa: CASTGSRVNTEAFF

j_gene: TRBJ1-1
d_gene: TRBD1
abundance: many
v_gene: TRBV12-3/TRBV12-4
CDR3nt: TGTGCCAGCAGTTTTTACGGGACAGGGAACACTGAAGCTTTCTTT
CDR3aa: CASSFYGTGNTEAFF

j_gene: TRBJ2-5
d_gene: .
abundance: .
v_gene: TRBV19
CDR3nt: TGTGCCAGTAGTATGTCACGGACAGTTATCCAAGAGACCCAGTACTTC
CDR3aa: CASSMSRTVIQETQYF

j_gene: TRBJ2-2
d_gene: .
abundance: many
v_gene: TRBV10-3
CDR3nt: TGTGCCATCAGTGAGGCCTTAGCACCCAACACCGGGGAGCTGTTTTTT
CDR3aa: CAISEALAPNTGELFF

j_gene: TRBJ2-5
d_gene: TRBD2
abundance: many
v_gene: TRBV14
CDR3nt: TGTGCCAGCAGCCAAAACCAGCGGGAGTTCGAGACCCAGTACTTC
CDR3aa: CASSQNQREFETQYF

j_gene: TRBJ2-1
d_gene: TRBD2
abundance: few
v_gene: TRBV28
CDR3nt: TGTGCCAGCACCATCACGCGGAACGGGGGGGAGCAGTTCTTC
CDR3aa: CASTITRNGGEQFF

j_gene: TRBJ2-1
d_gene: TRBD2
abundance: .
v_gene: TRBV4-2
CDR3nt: TGTGCCAGCAGCCAAGAGATAAGTCTAGCGGTCTACAATGAGCAGTTCTTC
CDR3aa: CASSQEISLAVYNEQFF

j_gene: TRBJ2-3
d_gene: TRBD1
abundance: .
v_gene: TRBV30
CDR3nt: TGTGCCTGGAGTGGGGGGACAGCAGAACTCACAGATACGCAGTATTTT
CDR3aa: CAWSGGTAELTDTQYF

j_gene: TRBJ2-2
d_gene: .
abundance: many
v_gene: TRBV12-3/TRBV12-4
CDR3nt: TGTGCCAGCAGCCTACAGTACACCGGGGAGCTGTTTTTT
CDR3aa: CASSLQYTGELFF

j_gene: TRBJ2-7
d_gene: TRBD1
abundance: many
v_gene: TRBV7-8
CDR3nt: TGTGCCAGCAGCTTAGTGGGACAGACCTACGAGCAGTACTTC
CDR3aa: CASSLVGQTYEQYF

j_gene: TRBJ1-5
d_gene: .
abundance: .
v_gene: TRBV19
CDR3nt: TGTGCCAGTAGTCTATACAGGGGCAATCAGCCCCAGCATTTT
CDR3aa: CASSLYRGNQPQHF

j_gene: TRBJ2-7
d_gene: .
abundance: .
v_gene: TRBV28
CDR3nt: TGTGCCAGCAGTCCCAACGGACGGAATCCCACCTACGAGCAGTACTTC
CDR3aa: CASSPNGRNPTYEQYF

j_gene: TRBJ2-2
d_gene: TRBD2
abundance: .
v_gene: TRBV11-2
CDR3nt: TGTGCCAGCAGCTTGGGGACTAGCGGGCTAAGGGGCACCGGGGAGCTGTTTTTT
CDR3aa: CASSLGTSGLRGTGELFF

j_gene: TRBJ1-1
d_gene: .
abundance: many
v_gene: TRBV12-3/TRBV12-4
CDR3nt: TGTGCCAGCAGTTTCTCTTCCACAATGGGGAACACTGAAGCTTTCTTT
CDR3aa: CASSFSSTMGNTEAFF

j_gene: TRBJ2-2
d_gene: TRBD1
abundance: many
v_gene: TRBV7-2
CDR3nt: TGTGCCAGCAGCTTAGCCGGACAGGGATTAACGAACACCGGGGAGCTGTTTTTT
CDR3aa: CASSLAGQGLTNTGELFF

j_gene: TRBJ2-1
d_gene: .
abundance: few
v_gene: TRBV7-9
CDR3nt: TGTGCCAGCAGCTCAGAGACCCGTGGGCCCGGTAATGAGCAGTTCTTC
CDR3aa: CASSSETRGPGNEQFF

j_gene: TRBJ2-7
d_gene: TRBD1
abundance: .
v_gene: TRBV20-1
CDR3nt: TGCAGTGCTAGAGGGACAGGGACCTACGAGCAGTACTTC
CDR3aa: CSARGTGTYEQYF

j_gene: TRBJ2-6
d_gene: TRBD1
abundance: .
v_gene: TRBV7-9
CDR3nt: TGTGCCAGCAGACGGGACAGGGCTACTGGGGCCAACGTCCTGACTTTC
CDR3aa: CASRRDRATGANVLTF

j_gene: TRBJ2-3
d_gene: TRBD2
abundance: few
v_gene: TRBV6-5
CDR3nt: TGTGCCAGCAGTTACTTCCTAGCGGGCACAGATACGCAGTATTTT
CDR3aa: CASSYFLAGTDTQYF

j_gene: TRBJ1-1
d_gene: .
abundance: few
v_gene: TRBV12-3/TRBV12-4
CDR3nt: TGTACCTTCAGTTTAAAATCAGGGAAGAGGGGTATGAACACTGAAGCTTTCTTT
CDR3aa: CTFSLKSGKRGMNTEAFF

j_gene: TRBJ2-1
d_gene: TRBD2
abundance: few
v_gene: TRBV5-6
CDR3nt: TGTGCCAGCAGCGTCGGGGGGACGTACAATGAGCAGTTCTTC
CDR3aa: CASSVGGTYNEQFF

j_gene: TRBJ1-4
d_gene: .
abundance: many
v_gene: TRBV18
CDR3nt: TGTGCCAGCTCACCATCAGGTGAAAAACTGTTTTTT
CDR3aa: CASSPSGEKLFF

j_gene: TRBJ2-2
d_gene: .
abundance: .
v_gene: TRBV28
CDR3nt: TGTGCCAGCAGAACCGGGACTTCGAACACCGGGGAGCTGTTTTTT
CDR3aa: CASRTGTSNTGELFF

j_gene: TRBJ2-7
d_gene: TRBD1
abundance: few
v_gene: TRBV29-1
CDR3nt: TGCAGCGTTACCCCCACCCGGGACAGAACCTACGAGCAGTACTTC
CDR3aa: CSVTPTRDRTYEQYF

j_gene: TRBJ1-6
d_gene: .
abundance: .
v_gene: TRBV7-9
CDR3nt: TGTGCCAGCAGCGCAGAGGACCGAATGGGACCTTCACCCCTCCACTTT
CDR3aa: CASSAEDRMGPSPLHF

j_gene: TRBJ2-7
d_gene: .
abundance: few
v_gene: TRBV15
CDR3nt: TGTGCCACCAGCAGAGATAAAAGGCAGGGATCCTACGAGCAGTACTTC
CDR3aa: CATSRDKRQGSYEQYF

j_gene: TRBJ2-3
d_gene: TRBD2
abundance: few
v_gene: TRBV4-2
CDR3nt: TGTGCCAGCAGCCAGGCTGGAGGGACTAGCGGGAGTGCAGATACGCAGTATTTT
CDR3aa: CASSQAGGTSGSADTQYF

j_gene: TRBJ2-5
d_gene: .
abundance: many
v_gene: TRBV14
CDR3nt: TGTGCCAGCAGCCAAGATCCGGTAGAGACCCAGTACTTC
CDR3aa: CASSQDPVETQYF